The rows below give T cell receptor beta chains drawn from one sample of a study of control samples from healthy donors and cancer patients. The repertoire was sequenced with immunoSEQ multiplex PCR; TCRdb's copy has only in-frame clones and lacks some. The sample gives 150,000 or so clones, around 90% of which show up once; approximately 4.9% is in the top ten. The sample comprised blood. Receptor source: a woman in her thirties in good health. CDR3s include the opening cysteine and the closing phenylalanine or tryptophan. D genes are given only for firm matches. The size of a clone is reported for some rows only, either as once, few or many, or as a class for expanded clones.

D gene: -; J gene: TRBJ1-5; clone size: -; V gene: TRBV25-1; CDR3 DNA: TGTGCCAGCAGTGTTGCAGGGTCGGGACAGCCCCAGCATTTT; CDR3 protein: CASSVAGSGQPQHF
D gene: -; J gene: TRBJ2-3; clone size: -; V gene: TRBV19; CDR3 DNA: TGTGCCAGCGAGACTAGGAGAGGCACAGATACGCAGTATTTT; CDR3 protein: CASETRRGTDTQYF
D gene: TRBD1; J gene: TRBJ2-7; clone size: -; V gene: TRBV14; CDR3 DNA: TGTGCCAGCAGCCAGGGACAGGGGGTTCTCTACGAGCAGTACTTC; CDR3 protein: CASSQGQGVLYEQYF
D gene: -; J gene: TRBJ1-1; clone size: -; V gene: TRBV21-1; CDR3 DNA: TGTGCCAGCAGCAAACGGGCGGGGACCCCTGAGGTGATTACTGAAGCTTTCTTT; CDR3 protein: CASSKRAGTPEVITEAFF
D gene: -; J gene: TRBJ1-4; clone size: -; V gene: TRBV7-9; CDR3 DNA: TGTGCCAGCAGCTTAGGAGGGGACGGGGGTGAAAAACTGTTTTTT; CDR3 protein: CASSLGGDGGEKLFF
D gene: -; J gene: TRBJ1-2; clone size: -; V gene: TRBV14; CDR3 DNA: TGTGCCAGCAGCCAAGTAGGGGCATACTATGGCTACACCTTC; CDR3 protein: CASSQVGAYYGYTF
D gene: -; J gene: TRBJ1-1; clone size: once; V gene: TRBV5-4; CDR3 DNA: TGTGCCAGCAGTTCAGACTCGGCTGAAGCTTTCTTT; CDR3 protein: CASSSDSAEAFF
D gene: TRBD1; J gene: TRBJ1-1; clone size: once; V gene: TRBV18; CDR3 DNA: TGTGCCAGCGGCCCGATGACAGGGCTGAACACTGAAGCTTTCTTT; CDR3 protein: CASGPMTGLNTEAFF
D gene: TRBD1; J gene: TRBJ2-2; clone size: -; V gene: TRBV9; CDR3 DNA: TGTGCCAGCAGCGCTACAGGGGGCGGATACACCGGGGAGCTGTTTTTT; CDR3 protein: CASSATGGGYTGELFF
D gene: -; J gene: TRBJ2-5; clone size: -; V gene: TRBV13; CDR3 DNA: TGTGCCAGCAAAATTTGGGGACCTGGGGGGGAGACCCAGTACTTC; CDR3 protein: CASKIWGPGGETQYF
D gene: -; J gene: TRBJ1-5; clone size: -; V gene: TRBV6-6; CDR3 DNA: TGTGCCAGCAGCCACGGACAATTAAATCAGCCCCAGCATTTT; CDR3 protein: CASSHGQLNQPQHF
D gene: -; J gene: TRBJ2-7; clone size: -; V gene: TRBV24-1; CDR3 DNA: TGTGCCACCAGTGTTCGAGGAACCTACGAGCAGTACTTC; CDR3 protein: CATSVRGTYEQYF
D gene: -; J gene: TRBJ1-6; clone size: -; V gene: TRBV3-1/TRBV3-2; CDR3 DNA: TGTGCCAGCAGCCAAGATAGGCTCTCTAATTCACCCCTCCACTTT; CDR3 protein: CASSQDRLSNSPLHF
D gene: TRBD1; J gene: TRBJ1-6; clone size: -; V gene: TRBV2; CDR3 DNA: TGTGCCAGCAGTTGGGACAGGGAGGCGGATTCACCCCTCCACTTT; CDR3 protein: CASSWDREADSPLHF
D gene: -; J gene: TRBJ1-2; clone size: -; V gene: TRBV19; CDR3 DNA: TGTGCCACCAGTTCCGCGGGGGGGCCCCCCTCTCTTTATGGCTACACCTTC; CDR3 protein: CATSSAGGPPSLYGYTF
D gene: -; J gene: TRBJ1-1; clone size: -; V gene: TRBV28; CDR3 DNA: TGTGCCAGCAGGGGAGGGGGGATCGAAGCTTTCTTT; CDR3 protein: CASRGGGIEAFF
D gene: TRBD1; J gene: TRBJ1-1; clone size: -; V gene: TRBV6-5; CDR3 DNA: TGTGCCAGCAGTTACTCGGACAGGGGGCCGGGGACTGAAGCTTTCTTT; CDR3 protein: CASSYSDRGPGTEAFF
D gene: TRBD2; J gene: TRBJ2-3; clone size: -; V gene: TRBV5-6; CDR3 DNA: TGTGCCAGCAGCCGTACGACAGCGGGGGGTCTGGATACGCAGTATTTT; CDR3 protein: CASSRTTAGGLDTQYF
D gene: -; J gene: TRBJ2-3; clone size: -; V gene: TRBV11-1; CDR3 DNA: TGTGCCAGCAGCTTAGACAGGGTCACAGATACGCAGTATTTT; CDR3 protein: CASSLDRVTDTQYF
D gene: -; J gene: TRBJ2-6; clone size: once; V gene: TRBV5-4; CDR3 DNA: TGTGCCAGCAGCTTGGAGTTCACGGGGACCTCTGGGGCCAACGTCCTGACTTTC; CDR3 protein: CASSLEFTGTSGANVLTF
D gene: -; J gene: TRBJ1-1; clone size: -; V gene: TRBV28; CDR3 DNA: TGTGCCAGCAGCTCTCGCGGAGCTTTCTTT; CDR3 protein: CASSSRGAFF
D gene: -; J gene: TRBJ1-5; clone size: few; V gene: TRBV30; CDR3 DNA: TGTGCCTGGAGTGTAACCGGGACTCAGCCCCAGCATTTT; CDR3 protein: CAWSVTGTQPQHF
D gene: -; J gene: TRBJ2-7; clone size: once; V gene: TRBV28; CDR3 DNA: TGTGCCAGCAGTTTAGAAGGGTTCTACGAGCAGTACTTC; CDR3 protein: CASSLEGFYEQYF
D gene: -; J gene: TRBJ2-1; clone size: -; V gene: TRBV6-5; CDR3 DNA: TGTGCCAGCAGGCCCAACCCGCATGAGCAGTTCTTC; CDR3 protein: CASRPNPHEQFF
D gene: -; J gene: TRBJ2-1; clone size: -; V gene: TRBV6-5; CDR3 DNA: TGTGCCAGCAGTTACTCGATTCAGAGCTCCTACAATGAGCAGTTCTTC; CDR3 protein: CASSYSIQSSYNEQFF
D gene: -; J gene: TRBJ1-1; clone size: few; V gene: TRBV5-1; CDR3 DNA: TGCGCCAGCAGCTCGGTGACAGTGAACACTGAAGCTTTCTTT; CDR3 protein: CASSSVTVNTEAFF
D gene: -; J gene: TRBJ1-2; clone size: -; V gene: TRBV18; CDR3 DNA: TGTGCCAGCTCACCTCCCGGGACAAACTATGGCTACACCTTC; CDR3 protein: CASSPPGTNYGYTF
D gene: -; J gene: TRBJ2-3; clone size: -; V gene: TRBV7-6; CDR3 DNA: TGTGCCAGCAGCTCAGGACCCGAGGGTACGCAGTATTTT; CDR3 protein: CASSSGPEGTQYF
D gene: TRBD1; J gene: TRBJ1-5; clone size: -; V gene: TRBV18; CDR3 DNA: TGTGCCAGCTCACCGGACAGGGGATCAGATCAGCCCCAGCATTTT; CDR3 protein: CASSPDRGSDQPQHF
D gene: TRBD2; J gene: TRBJ2-3; clone size: -; V gene: TRBV29-1; CDR3 DNA: TGCAGCGAAGCGGGAGTCGGAGGCACAGATACGCAGTATTTT; CDR3 protein: CSEAGVGGTDTQYF
D gene: -; J gene: TRBJ2-3; clone size: -; V gene: TRBV29-1; CDR3 DNA: TGCAGCGTTGAAGTAGGAGCCTATCTGACAGATACGCAGTATTTT; CDR3 protein: CSVEVGAYLTDTQYF
D gene: TRBD1; J gene: TRBJ2-7; clone size: -; V gene: TRBV28; CDR3 DNA: TGTGCCAGCACCCTAACAGGGGCCCTATACGAGCAGTACTTC; CDR3 protein: CASTLTGALYEQYF
D gene: -; J gene: TRBJ1-2; clone size: few; V gene: TRBV2; CDR3 DNA: TGTGCCAGCAGTGATCCCCCCCCGGTGGATGGCTACACCTTC; CDR3 protein: CASSDPPPVDGYTF
D gene: TRBD1; J gene: TRBJ1-6; clone size: -; V gene: TRBV2; CDR3 DNA: TGTGCCAGCAGTGGGGACAGGGGCTATAATTCACCCCTCCACTTT; CDR3 protein: CASSGDRGYNSPLHF
D gene: -; J gene: TRBJ2-2; clone size: -; V gene: TRBV11-2; CDR3 DNA: TGTGCCAGCAGGCCCGGGGGGCGCGGCACCGGGGAGCTGTTTTTT; CDR3 protein: CASRPGGRGTGELFF
D gene: TRBD1; J gene: TRBJ2-1; clone size: few; V gene: TRBV5-1; CDR3 DNA: TGCGCCAGCAGCCTACAGGGGTACAATGAGCAGTTCTTC; CDR3 protein: CASSLQGYNEQFF
D gene: -; J gene: TRBJ2-7; clone size: once; V gene: TRBV7-2; CDR3 DNA: TGTGCCAGCAGTCCCACCCGGTTCGACGAGCAGTACTTC; CDR3 protein: CASSPTRFDEQYF